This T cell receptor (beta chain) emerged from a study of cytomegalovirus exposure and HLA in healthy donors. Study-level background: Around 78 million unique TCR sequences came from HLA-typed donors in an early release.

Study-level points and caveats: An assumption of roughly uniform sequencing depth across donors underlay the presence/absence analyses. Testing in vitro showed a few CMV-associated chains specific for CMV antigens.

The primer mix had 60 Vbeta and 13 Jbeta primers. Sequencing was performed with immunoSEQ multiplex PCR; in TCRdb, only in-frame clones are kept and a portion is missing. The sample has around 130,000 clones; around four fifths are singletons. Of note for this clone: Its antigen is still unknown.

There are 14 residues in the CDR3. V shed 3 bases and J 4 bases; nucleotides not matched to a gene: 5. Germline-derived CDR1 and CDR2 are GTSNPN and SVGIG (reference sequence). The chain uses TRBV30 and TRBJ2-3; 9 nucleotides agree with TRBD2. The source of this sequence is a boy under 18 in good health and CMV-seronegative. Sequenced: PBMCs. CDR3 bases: TGTGCCTGGAGGGCGGGAGGGGGAGCAGATACGCAGTATTTT. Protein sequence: CAWRAGGGADTQYF.